The 25 T cell receptor beta chains presented below share a single source sample, sequenced in a study of cytotoxic CD8 clonotypes in ibrutinib-treated CLL. Measured with immunoSEQ multiplex PCR; TCRdb has only the in-frame clones, and not every one. The data show approximately 47,000 clones, about 57% seen once. This sample comprised PBMCs, obtained after 24 months of ibrutinib treatment. These receptors all come from a human donor with chronic lymphocytic leukemia.

Details on this clone: At the DNA level, this CDR3 is encoded by other sequences in the same sample as well. The chain uses TRBV6-5 and TRBJ1-3; D uncertain. Trimming stripped 0 bases from V and 0 bases from J, with 9 bases between. Germline lookup yields CDR1 MNHEY and CDR2 SVGAGI. This CDR3 is 16 amino acids long. The CDR3 protein is CASSYSRPSSGNTIYF. The DNA for the CDR3 is TGTGCCAGCAGTTACTCGAGGCCCAGCTCTGGAAACACCATATATTTT.

This clone was seen a few times. This sequence joins TRBV6-1 and TRBJ1-6, with no clear D. The CDR3 extends over 15 amino acids. V was shortened by 10 bases and J by 9 bases, with 22 bases between the two germline ends. Germline CDR1 reads MNHNS; CDR2 reads SASEGT. The CDR3 is CATIDARALSSPLHF. The CDR3 nucleotides read TGTGCCACGATCGACGCCCGTGCCCTAAGTTCACCCCTCCACTTT.

To note about this clone: Other DNA sequences within the sample encode an identical CDR3. The chain joins TRBV5-6 to TRBJ2-5, with 8 positions matching TRBD2. The V segment lost 1 base and the J segment 5 bases; nucleotides outside the gene matches: 7. There are 15 residues in the CDR3. Germline V gene sequence: CDR1 SGHDT, CDR2 YYEEEE. CDR3 DNA sequence: TGTGCCAGCAGCTTGCGAGCGGGGGTCGTGGAGACCCAGTACTTC. It codes for CASSLRAGVVETQYF.

The chain combines TRBV6-1 with TRBJ1-1, with TRBD1 matching over 7 bases. This CDR3 region has 13 residues. The germline V gene has CDR1 MNHNS and CDR2 SASEGT. V was pared by 4 bases and J by 5 bases, with 4 bases of the junction left unmatched. The CDR3: CASSAAGGTEAFF. The CDR3 DNA follows: TGTGCCAGCAGTGCGGCAGGGGGGACTGAAGCTTTCTTT.

The chain combines TRBV7-9 with TRBJ1-2; no clear D. The CDR3 is 11 residues long. Germline V gene lookup returns CDR1 SEHNR and CDR2 FQNEAQ (reference sequence). V dropped 6 bases and J dropped 5 bases, with 7 bases sitting between them. The DNA for the CDR3 is TGTGCCAGCAGGGGCGGGTATGGCTACACCTTC. Translating gives CASRGGYGYTF.

The chain recombines TRBV6-1 with TRBJ1-5; D call uncertain. The CDR3 sequence is 15 residues long. The germline V gene encodes CDR1 MNHNS and CDR2 SASEGT. Trimming shortened V by 3 bases and J by 2 bases, and 11 bases separated the two germline ends. The CDR3 DNA follows: TGTGCCAGCAGTGATGCCGTTTGGGGCAATCAGCCCCAGCATTTT. As protein: CASSDAVWGNQPQHF.

This chain connects TRBV11-2 to TRBJ2-7; TRBD1 agrees at 7 bases. The V gene end was trimmed by 1 base and the J gene end by 2 bases; junction bases not matched to a gene: 5. There are 15 residues in the CDR3. Germline CDR1 and CDR2: SGHAT and FQNNGV. The CDR3: CASSLGQGYTYEQYF. The CDR3 bases are TGTGCCAGCAGCTTAGGACAGGGATATACCTACGAGCAGTACTTC.

The chain combines TRBV19 with TRBJ2-2, with 7 bases lining up with TRBD2. Losses at the gene ends were 3 bases for V and 2 bases for J; bases not matched to a gene: 6. This CDR3 region has 16 residues. Germline CDR1 and CDR2: LNHDA and SQIVND (reference sequence). CDR3 nucleotides: TGTGCCAGTAGTATTGGGAGGGGTCCAAACACCGGGGAGCTGTTTTTT. The encoded protein is CASSIGRGPNTGELFF.

The J gene is TRBJ2-3, the V gene TRBV9; D gene uncertain. The ends were cut back, 0 bases at V and 3 bases at J, with 5 bases in the middle. This CDR3 comprises 13 residues. From germline, CDR1 is SGDLS and CDR2 YYNGEE. DNA for the CDR3: TGTGCCAGCAGCGTAGACCCGACAGATACGCAGTATTTT. The encoded protein is CASSVDPTDTQYF.

The rearrangement links TRBV5-1 to TRBJ2-7; 11 nucleotides agree with TRBD1. Unmatched junction bases numbered 4, after V lost 3 bases and J lost 2 bases. Germline CDR1 SGHRS, CDR2 YFSETQ. The CDR3 runs 15 residues. CDR3 protein: CASSSTGQGAYEQYF. CDR3 bases: TGCGCCAGCAGCTCGACGGGACAGGGGGCCTACGAGCAGTACTTC.

V and J are TRBV18 and TRBJ1-1; D perhaps matches TRBD1 (6 bases). V was clipped by 5 bases and J by 6 bases, with 13 bases between them. The V gene's germline CDR1 is KGHSH and CDR2 LQKENI. This CDR3 is 13 amino acids long. In DNA, the CDR3 is TGTGCCAGCTCAAAGGTAGGGGGGGCTGAAGCTTTCTTT. Residues: CASSKVGGAEAFF.

The gene calls are TRBV5-6 and TRBJ1-5; 7 nucleotides align to TRBD1. Germline-derived CDR1 and CDR2 are SGHDT and YYEEEE. This CDR3 has 15 amino acids. The V and J ends lost 1 base and 0 bases, in that order; junction bases with no gene match: 1. This CDR3 reads CASSLRQGSNQPQHF. The CDR3 bases are TGTGCCAGCAGCTTGAGACAGGGTAGCAATCAGCCCCAGCATTTT.

This chain connects TRBV10-1 to TRBJ2-4, with D perhaps matching TRBD1 (6 bases). The CDR3 covers 15 residues. Deletions cut 6 bases from V and 1 base from J, with 13 bases between. Looked up from germline, CDR1 is WNHNN and CDR2 is SYGVQD (reference sequence). CDR3 loop: CASSADSGAKNIQYF. CDR3 sequence (DNA): TGCGCCAGCAGCGCGGACAGTGGGGCCAAAAACATTCAGTACTTC.

As for this clone: The junction differs from germline at one of its ends, possibly a read error. V and J are TRBV6-5 and TRBJ2-5; D is perhaps TRBD2 (5 bases). CDR3 length equals 14 residues. From germline, CDR1 is MNHEY and CDR2 SVGAGI. The CDR3 bases are TGTGCCAGCAGTAACTCGGGGAGTCAAGAGACCCAGTACTTC. It translates to CASSNSGSQETQYF.

The count of this clone is one. J is TRBJ1-1 and V is TRBV7-8; TRBD1 matches at 9 bases. Germline V gene sequence: CDR1 SGHVS, CDR2 FQNEAQ. The V gene end was trimmed by 5 bases and the J gene end by 4 bases; junction bases not matched to a gene: 5. The CDR3 is 14 residues long. The CDR3 coding sequence is TGTGCCAGCAGCCTCAGGGACAGGGCCACTGAAGCTTTCTTT. It specifies CASSLRDRATEAFF.

This clone was observed a few times. This chain joins TRBV6-1 and TRBJ1-2; TRBD1 aligns across 10 bases. The germline V gene has CDR1 MNHNS and CDR2 SASEGT. The V gene end was trimmed by 1 base and the J gene end by 6 bases; junction bases not matched to a gene: 2. The CDR3 is 14 residues long. The CDR3 DNA is TGTGCCAGCAGTGAAGTAGACAGGGGGCATGGCTACACCTTC. Residues: CASSEVDRGHGYTF.

The chain carries TRBV6-1 and TRBJ1-2, with D uncertain. This CDR3 region has 15 residues. V lost 2 bases and J lost 6, with 16 bases in between. Germline V lookup: CDR1 MNHNS, CDR2 SASEGT. CDR3 in amino acids: CASSESVAGYNGYTF. In nucleotides, the CDR3 is TGTGCCAGCAGTGAATCTGTGGCAGGTTACAATGGCTACACCTTC.

The rearrangement links TRBV7-6 to TRBJ1-6, with D maybe TRBD1 (5 bases). Trimming removed 6 bases at V and 12 bases at J, with 15 bases between. Germline CDR1 and CDR2: SGHVS and FNYEAQ. The CDR3 is 13 residues long. The CDR3: CASRQVTGGPLHF. CDR3 sequence (DNA): TGTGCCAGCAGGCAGGTCACAGGAGGACCCCTCCACTTT.

V is TRBV15 and J is TRBJ2-7, with 9 bases aligning to TRBD1. V gave up 5 bases and J gave up 4 bases; unmatched junction bases: 9. This CDR3 region has 15 residues. The V gene's germline CDR1 is LNHNV and CDR2 YYDKDF (reference sequence). The CDR3 coding sequence is TGTGCCACCAGCCAACGGACAGGGGAAAAATACGAGCAGTACTTC. Its protein is CATSQRTGEKYEQYF. Supplemented by reference TRBV15 and TRBJ2-7, the full variable domain reads DAMVIQNPRYQVTQFGKPVTLSCSQTLNHNVMYWYQQKSSQAPKLLFHYYDKDFNNEADTPDNFQSRRPNTSFCFLDIRSPGLGDTAMYLCATSQRTGEKYEQYFGPGTRLTVT.

This clone has more than one count but fewer than ten. This rearrangement joins TRBV5-6 to TRBJ1-6; D ambiguous. Between the trimmed V and J ends, which lost 7 bases and 0 bases, there was a span of 8 bases. CDR3 size: 14 residues. Germline V gene lookup returns CDR1 SGHDT and CDR2 YYEEEE. The CDR3 nucleotides are TGTGCCAGCGCCCTGAGCTCCTATAATTCACCCCTCCACTTT. Protein product: CASALSSYNSPLHF.

This clone showed up just a few times. The chain is built from TRBV14 and TRBJ2-5; TRBD1 is a possible D gene (6 bases). The CDR3 totals 18 residues. Trimming took 2 bases from V and 5 from J, leaving 24 bases between them. CDR1 and CDR2 (germline): SGHDN, FVKESK. The CDR3 region is CASSQRWGTQGHSETQYF. CDR3 nucleotides: TGTGCCAGCAGCCAACGGTGGGGGACACAGGGTCATTCGGAGACCCAGTACTTC.

The chain links TRBV28 to TRBJ2-3; D is perhaps TRBD2 (5 bases). Trimming took off 6 bases at V and 2 bases at J, with 12 bases between the two ends. Germline CDR1 MDHEN, CDR2 SYDVKM. The CDR3 is 14 residues long. Written as DNA, the CDR3 is TGTGCCAGCAGCTTCACTAGACCCACAGATACGCAGTATTTT. It is translated as CASSFTRPTDTQYF.

The chain couples TRBV11-2 to TRBJ1-1, with TRBD1 matching over 9 bases. The CDR3 spans 15 residues. The germline CDR1 and CDR2 sequences are SGHAT and FQNNGV. The V and J ends lost 5 bases and 4 bases, in that order; junction bases with no gene match: 8. The CDR3 protein is CASSPGTGYATEAFF. The CDR3 DNA reads TGTGCCAGCAGCCCCGGGACAGGGTATGCCACTGAAGCTTTCTTT.

The gene calls are TRBV19 and TRBJ1-5, with 8 bases identical to TRBD1. The ends lost 7 bases at V and 4 bases at J; junction bases unmatched: 9. Germline CDR1 is LNHDA and CDR2 is SQIVND (reference sequence). The CDR3 runs 15 residues. This CDR3 is CASKSGGGWNQPQHF. CDR3 coding DNA: TGTGCCAGTAAGTCAGGGGGCGGATGGAATCAGCCCCAGCATTTT.

The gene calls are TRBV5-4 and TRBJ2-5; D unclear. Germline CDR1 SGHNT, CDR2 YYREEE (reference sequence). Trimming shortened V by 2 bases and J by 5 bases, and 13 bases separated the two germline ends. This CDR3 has 14 residues. Here the CDR3 DNA reads TGTGCCAGCAGCTTAGGACCGATGGGCGAGACCCAGTACTTC. This sequence encodes CASSLGPMGETQYF.